This T cell receptor (beta chain) was identified in a study of molecular identifiers for immune sequencing clone quantification. Each CDR3 protein is one row after TCRdb ran MiXCR on the PCR reads. Of under 350,000 distinct CDR3 sequences in the sample, about 23% are singletons; the top ten hold roughly 0.7%. This clonotype occurred many times. The CDR3 has 16 amino acids. Germline-derived CDR1 and CDR2 are PRHDT and FYEKMQ (reference sequence). Trimming removed 0 bases from V and 2 bases from J; junction bases left unmatched: 4. Sequencing was done on a sample of naive CD8+ T cells from blood, with Jurkat cell RNA spiked in. The subset is: FACS-sorted CD8+CD4-CCR7+CD45RA+ naive T cells. This sequence originates from a human donor in good health. Some libraries in this study had Jurkat cell RNA spiked in. This chain links TRBV13 with TRBJ2-3, with 8 bases aligning to TRBD2. The CDR3 DNA follows: TGTGCCAGCAGCTTAGGTCTAGCGGGCTCCACAGATACGCAGTATTTT. Protein product: CASSLGLAGSTDTQYF.